Listed below are T cell receptor beta chains from one sample, sequenced in a study of T cell responses to AZD1222 COVID-19 vaccine. TCRdb's copy holds only in-frame clones and misses some; the assay was immunoSEQ multiplex PCR. The profile covers roughly 70,000 clones, with about nine tenths appearing a single time and approximately 6% taken by the ten largest. This material consisted of peripheral blood, taken 28 days after the second dose of the MenACWY control vaccine. These receptors came from an adult who received the MenACWY meningococcal vaccine as a control. Both conserved end residues are part of each CDR3. The order of the fields is V gene, D gene, clone size, J gene, CDR3 DNA, CDR3 protein. D genes are given only for firm matches. Expanded clones get a size class; other rows say once, few or many, or leave the size out.

v_call: TRBV7-9
d_call: NA
clone_size: NA
j_call: TRBJ2-7
cdr3_nt: TGTGCCAGCAGCCCGGAACGCGATTACGAGCAGTACTTC
cdr3_aa: CASSPERDYEQYF

v_call: TRBV14
d_call: TRBD2
clone_size: once
j_call: TRBJ2-1
cdr3_nt: TGTGCCAGCAGCCAAGACCGACTAGCGGGATCGGACAATGAGCAGTTCTTC
cdr3_aa: CASSQDRLAGSDNEQFF

v_call: TRBV4-3
d_call: NA
clone_size: NA
j_call: TRBJ2-7
cdr3_nt: TGCGCCAGCAGCCAAGAATTTCGGGGTTACGAGCAGTACTTC
cdr3_aa: CASSQEFRGYEQYF

v_call: TRBV5-1
d_call: NA
clone_size: NA
j_call: TRBJ2-4
cdr3_nt: TGCGCCAGCAGCTTGAGCAGAGGACCCATTCAGTACTTC
cdr3_aa: CASSLSRGPIQYF

v_call: TRBV7-2
d_call: NA
clone_size: NA
j_call: TRBJ2-7
cdr3_nt: TGTGCCAGCAGCCGTTCGCGGTACGAGCAGTACTTC
cdr3_aa: CASSRSRYEQYF

v_call: TRBV29-1
d_call: TRBD1
clone_size: NA
j_call: TRBJ1-2
cdr3_nt: TGCAGCGTCGCAGGGGGCAGGAACTATGGCTACACCTTC
cdr3_aa: CSVAGGRNYGYTF

v_call: TRBV14
d_call: NA
clone_size: NA
j_call: TRBJ2-5
cdr3_nt: TGTGCCAGCAGGCGGGCCCAGGGAGAAGAGACCCAGTACTTC
cdr3_aa: CASRRAQGEETQYF

v_call: TRBV27
d_call: NA
clone_size: NA
j_call: TRBJ2-6
cdr3_nt: TGTGCCAGCAGTTTAATGGGCCTCTCAGAGGGGGCCAACGTCCTGACTTTC
cdr3_aa: CASSLMGLSEGANVLTF

v_call: TRBV6-5
d_call: NA
clone_size: NA
j_call: TRBJ1-1
cdr3_nt: TGTGCCAGCACCGCAGGGGACCCGTTAGCCACTGAAGCTTTCTTT
cdr3_aa: CASTAGDPLATEAFF

v_call: TRBV5-1
d_call: TRBD2
clone_size: once
j_call: TRBJ2-3
cdr3_nt: TGCGCCAGCAGCTTGAGAGGGACTAGCGGAGATACGCAGTATTTT
cdr3_aa: CASSLRGTSGDTQYF

v_call: TRBV10-3
d_call: NA
clone_size: NA
j_call: TRBJ1-2
cdr3_nt: TGTGCCATCAGCGACAGGCCGAGCTATGGCTACACCTTC
cdr3_aa: CAISDRPSYGYTF

v_call: TRBV7-9
d_call: NA
clone_size: NA
j_call: TRBJ2-5
cdr3_nt: TGTGCCAGCAGCTTTTTCAGGATCCAGGGGCAAGAGACCCAGTACTTC
cdr3_aa: CASSFFRIQGQETQYF

v_call: TRBV12-5
d_call: TRBD2
clone_size: NA
j_call: TRBJ2-1
cdr3_nt: TGTGCTAGTGGTGTCCATCGAGGACTAGTAATGGATGAGCAGTTCTTC
cdr3_aa: CASGVHRGLVMDEQFF

v_call: TRBV7-9
d_call: NA
clone_size: NA
j_call: TRBJ1-2
cdr3_nt: TGTGCCAGCAGCTTAGAAAGGGACATCTATGGCTACACCTTC
cdr3_aa: CASSLERDIYGYTF

v_call: TRBV6-1
d_call: NA
clone_size: NA
j_call: TRBJ2-1
cdr3_nt: TGTGCCAGCAGTGAACATGGGTCATCCTATTACAATGAGCAGTTCTTC
cdr3_aa: CASSEHGSSYYNEQFF

v_call: TRBV4-1
d_call: NA
clone_size: NA
j_call: TRBJ2-4
cdr3_nt: TGCGCCAGCAGCCAAGTCGGAAACATTCAGTACTTC
cdr3_aa: CASSQVGNIQYF

v_call: TRBV6-5
d_call: TRBD2
clone_size: NA
j_call: TRBJ2-5
cdr3_nt: TGTGCCAGCAGGGCTAGCGGGAGGCAAGAGACCCAGTACTTC
cdr3_aa: CASRASGRQETQYF

v_call: TRBV11-2
d_call: NA
clone_size: once
j_call: TRBJ1-4
cdr3_nt: TGTGCCAGCAGCTTAGTAGAGGAGGGAAGGCTGTTTTTT
cdr3_aa: CASSLVEEGRLFF

v_call: TRBV27
d_call: NA
clone_size: NA
j_call: TRBJ2-4
cdr3_nt: TGTGCCAGCAGCTTGTCTGGTGCCAAAAACATTCAGTACTTC
cdr3_aa: CASSLSGAKNIQYF

v_call: TRBV11-2
d_call: TRBD2
clone_size: NA
j_call: TRBJ2-7
cdr3_nt: TGTGCCAGCAGCTCCGAGGGACTACCCAACTACGAGCAGTACTTC
cdr3_aa: CASSSEGLPNYEQYF

v_call: TRBV9
d_call: TRBD2
clone_size: NA
j_call: TRBJ2-7
cdr3_nt: TGTGCCAGCAGCGAGGGGGGGACTAGCGGGAGCTACGAGCAGTACTTC
cdr3_aa: CASSEGGTSGSYEQYF

v_call: TRBV11-3
d_call: NA
clone_size: NA
j_call: TRBJ2-7
cdr3_nt: TGTGCCAGCAGCTTCCAGGGCGGCGAGCAGTACTTC
cdr3_aa: CASSFQGGEQYF

v_call: TRBV27
d_call: TRBD1
clone_size: NA
j_call: TRBJ1-1
cdr3_nt: TGTGCCAGCAGTTCCGGGACAGGCAAGGGCACTGAAGCTTTCTTT
cdr3_aa: CASSSGTGKGTEAFF

v_call: TRBV19
d_call: NA
clone_size: NA
j_call: TRBJ1-5
cdr3_nt: TGTGCCATTAATGTCTGCGGTTTGTGGATGTGGCCCCAGCATTTT
cdr3_aa: CAINVCGLWMWPQHF

v_call: TRBV7-2
d_call: NA
clone_size: once
j_call: TRBJ2-1
cdr3_nt: TGTGCCAGCAGCTTGATGATTTTGGGTGGGAATGAGCAGTTCTTC
cdr3_aa: CASSLMILGGNEQFF

v_call: TRBV19
d_call: TRBD1
clone_size: NA
j_call: TRBJ1-2
cdr3_nt: TGTGCCAGTAGGCAGAACAGGGGGCCCCTGCTCCATGGCTACACCTTC
cdr3_aa: CASRQNRGPLLHGYTF

v_call: TRBV5-4
d_call: TRBD2
clone_size: NA
j_call: TRBJ2-1
cdr3_nt: TGTGCCAGCAGCTCACCCTCGGGACTAGCGGGGAGAACCTACAATGAGCAGTTCTTC
cdr3_aa: CASSSPSGLAGRTYNEQFF

v_call: TRBV3-1/TRBV3-2
d_call: NA
clone_size: NA
j_call: TRBJ2-5
cdr3_nt: TGTGCCAGCACCCCGGAACCAACTCGCCGGGTAGGAGAGACCCAGTACTTC
cdr3_aa: CASTPEPTRRVGETQYF

v_call: TRBV30
d_call: NA
clone_size: NA
j_call: TRBJ1-6
cdr3_nt: TGTGCCTGGAGTCCGGAGATCAATTCACCCCTCCACTTT
cdr3_aa: CAWSPEINSPLHF

v_call: TRBV18
d_call: NA
clone_size: NA
j_call: TRBJ1-1
cdr3_nt: TGTGCCAGCTCCCTAGTCGAAGGGAAAACTGAAGCTTTCTTT
cdr3_aa: CASSLVEGKTEAFF

v_call: TRBV3-1/TRBV3-2
d_call: NA
clone_size: NA
j_call: TRBJ2-7
cdr3_nt: TGTGCCAGCAGCCCCCCCCGTCAGGGATACGCCGATTCCTACGAGCAGTACTTC
cdr3_aa: CASSPPRQGYADSYEQYF

v_call: TRBV6-4
d_call: NA
clone_size: NA
j_call: TRBJ2-6
cdr3_nt: TGTGCCAGCAGTGACCCCAAAAGTGGGGCCAACGTCCTGACTTTC
cdr3_aa: CASSDPKSGANVLTF

v_call: TRBV21-1
d_call: NA
clone_size: NA
j_call: TRBJ1-3
cdr3_nt: TGTGCCCCCCGTGAGTCTGGAAACACCATATATTTT
cdr3_aa: CAPRESGNTIYF

v_call: TRBV4-2
d_call: NA
clone_size: NA
j_call: TRBJ2-2
cdr3_nt: TGTGCCAGCAGCCTCGAGCCGAACACCGGGGAGCTGTTTTTT
cdr3_aa: CASSLEPNTGELFF

v_call: TRBV29-1
d_call: NA
clone_size: NA
j_call: TRBJ1-2
cdr3_nt: TGCAGCGTTGAAGATTTCCCCGGACAGCTCTATGGCTACACCTTC
cdr3_aa: CSVEDFPGQLYGYTF

v_call: TRBV28
d_call: NA
clone_size: NA
j_call: TRBJ1-5
cdr3_nt: TGTGCCACTTCCCGGTGGGATCAGCCCCAGCATTTT
cdr3_aa: CATSRWDQPQHF

v_call: TRBV5-1
d_call: NA
clone_size: NA
j_call: TRBJ1-1
cdr3_nt: TGCGCCAGCAGCTTGGCTTCTTCGAACACTGAAGCTTTCTTT
cdr3_aa: CASSLASSNTEAFF

v_call: TRBV9
d_call: NA
clone_size: NA
j_call: TRBJ1-3
cdr3_nt: TGTGCCAGCAGCAAAGAAGGGGGGACTGGAAACACCATATATTTT
cdr3_aa: CASSKEGGTGNTIYF

v_call: TRBV6-4
d_call: TRBD2
clone_size: NA
j_call: TRBJ2-3
cdr3_nt: TGTGCCAGCAGTGATGGAGGCGGGAGTGGGGCAGATACGCAGTATTTT
cdr3_aa: CASSDGGGSGADTQYF

v_call: TRBV4-3
d_call: NA
clone_size: NA
j_call: TRBJ1-2
cdr3_nt: TGCGCCAGCAGCCAAGATGGGGGAGCAGGGACAAACTATGGCTACACCTTC
cdr3_aa: CASSQDGGAGTNYGYTF

v_call: TRBV10-3
d_call: NA
clone_size: NA
j_call: TRBJ2-3
cdr3_nt: TGTGCCACCACTAGCACAGATACGCAGTATTTT
cdr3_aa: CATTSTDTQYF

v_call: TRBV9
d_call: TRBD2
clone_size: NA
j_call: TRBJ2-3
cdr3_nt: TGTGCCAGCAGCGTGGCGGGAGGGGGGGATACGCAGTATTTT
cdr3_aa: CASSVAGGGDTQYF

v_call: TRBV2
d_call: TRBD2
clone_size: NA
j_call: TRBJ2-3
cdr3_nt: TGTGCCAGCAGTGGCCCCGGAGCGGGAGGGCAAAGTACGCAGTATTTT
cdr3_aa: CASSGPGAGGQSTQYF

v_call: TRBV7-9
d_call: NA
clone_size: few
j_call: TRBJ2-7
cdr3_nt: TGTGCCAGCAGCCCCTCAGGTTACGAGCAGTACTTC
cdr3_aa: CASSPSGYEQYF